This T cell receptor beta chain was recorded in a study of blood T cell repertoires in COVID-19. Study in general: Whether acute or convalescent, the COVID-19 samples came from the United States, Italy and Spain. T cells, B-cell-depleted T cells, or PBMCs provided the cDNA or gDNA that served as material.

Produced via immunoSEQ multiplex PCR; TCRdb's table is partial and in-frame only. The sample shows about 140,000 clones, about 91% of them seen only once. The germline gives CDR1 SNHLY, CDR2 FYNNEI. The CDR3 is made up of 13 amino acids. Trimming took 6 bases from V and 6 from J, leaving 12 bases between them. Sample: peripheral blood. The chain recombines TRBV2 with TRBJ1-5; TRBD1 is a possible D gene (5 bases). This clonotype was sampled from a woman aged 60 to 75 with acute or convalescent COVID-19. The CDR3 DNA sequence: TGTGCCAGCAGAAGGCCGGGGGTTCAGCCCCAGCATTTT. Its protein is CASRRPGVQPQHF.